The rows below give T cell receptor beta chains drawn from one sample of a study of blood T cells in healthy people across ages. TCRdb fed the 5' RACE reads into MiXCR, producing one record per CDR3 protein. The sample includes 850,000 to 950,000 distinct CDR3 sequences, about 30% seen only once; the top ten take approximately 15%. The sequenced sample was blood. The origin of the receptors is a woman at least 80 years old in good health. CDR3s include the opening cysteine and the closing phenylalanine or tryptophan. Each record gives: CDR3 protein, CDR3 DNA, V gene, D gene, clone size, J gene. A D gene is named only where the DNA matches it firmly. Size values are once, few and many counts, or a class for expanded clones, and some rows have none.

CDR3aa: CASSHGRGLGPQHF
CDR3nt: TGTGCCAGCAGCCACGGACGGGGGTTGGGACCCCAGCATTTT
v_gene: TRBV3-1
d_gene: .
abundance: many
j_gene: TRBJ1-5

CDR3aa: CSARRDTNTEAFF
CDR3nt: TGCAGCGCCCGGCGGGATACGAACACTGAAGCTTTCTTT
v_gene: TRBV29-1
d_gene: .
abundance: many
j_gene: TRBJ1-1

CDR3aa: CASSPHTGAGNNQPQHF
CDR3nt: TGTGCCAGCAGTCCGCACACCGGGGCAGGGAACAATCAGCCCCAGCATTTT
v_gene: TRBV6-2/TRBV6-3
d_gene: .
abundance: .
j_gene: TRBJ1-5

CDR3aa: CASSRTSTGQPQHF
CDR3nt: TGTGCCAGCAGCAGAACCTCGACGGGTCAGCCCCAGCATTTT
v_gene: TRBV27
d_gene: .
abundance: .
j_gene: TRBJ1-5

CDR3aa: CSVLVGKNYGYTF
CDR3nt: TGCAGCGTCCTGGTAGGGAAAAACTATGGCTACACCTTC
v_gene: TRBV29-1
d_gene: .
abundance: many
j_gene: TRBJ1-2

CDR3aa: CSVDDDRGHYGYTF
CDR3nt: TGCAGCGTTGATGATGACAGGGGACACTATGGCTACACCTTC
v_gene: TRBV29-1
d_gene: TRBD1
abundance: many
j_gene: TRBJ1-2

CDR3aa: CATSRAPGDTQYF
CDR3nt: TGTGCCACCAGCAGAGCCCCAGGGGATACGCAGTATTTT
v_gene: TRBV15
d_gene: .
abundance: many
j_gene: TRBJ2-3

CDR3aa: CASSRSSGGYRRDTIYF
CDR3nt: TGTGCCAGCAGTCGTTCATCCGGGGGATATCGGAGGGACACCATATATTTT
v_gene: TRBV12-3/TRBV12-4
d_gene: .
abundance: .
j_gene: TRBJ1-3

CDR3aa: CSARAQEGGVSGAFF
CDR3nt: TGCAGCGCCCGCGCCCAAGAGGGGGGAGTGTCTGGAGCTTTCTTT
v_gene: TRBV29-1
d_gene: .
abundance: .
j_gene: TRBJ1-1

CDR3aa: CASSDRVGETQYF
CDR3nt: TGTGCCAGCAGTGACAGGGTAGGGGAGACCCAGTACTTC
v_gene: TRBV6-4
d_gene: .
abundance: many
j_gene: TRBJ2-5

CDR3aa: CASGGQVSGASSGANVLTF
CDR3nt: TGTGCCAGCGGTGGTCAAGTCTCGGGGGCGAGCTCTGGGGCCAACGTCCTGACTTTC
v_gene: TRBV7-9
d_gene: .
abundance: many
j_gene: TRBJ2-6

CDR3aa: CATQRTRGKPQHF
CDR3nt: TGTGCCACCCAGAGGACCAGGGGGAAGCCCCAGCATTTT
v_gene: TRBV19
d_gene: TRBD1
abundance: few
j_gene: TRBJ1-5

CDR3aa: CASSYYPASGGSYEQYF
CDR3nt: TGTGCCAGCAGTTACTACCCCGCTAGCGGGGGGAGCTACGAGCAGTACTTC
v_gene: TRBV6-6
d_gene: TRBD2
abundance: many
j_gene: TRBJ2-7

CDR3aa: CASSSQAGARTDTQYF
CDR3nt: TGTGCCAGCAGTTCACAAGCGGGGGCCCGCACAGATACGCAGTATTTT
v_gene: TRBV12-3/TRBV12-4
d_gene: TRBD2
abundance: many
j_gene: TRBJ2-3

CDR3aa: CAGSLDSLYGYTF
CDR3nt: TGTGCCGGCAGCTTAGACAGTCTCTATGGCTACACCTTC
v_gene: TRBV5-4
d_gene: .
abundance: few
j_gene: TRBJ1-2

CDR3aa: CASSIVGGSETQYF
CDR3nt: TGTGCCAGTAGTATAGTTGGGGGGAGTGAGACCCAGTACTTC
v_gene: TRBV19
d_gene: .
abundance: .
j_gene: TRBJ2-5

CDR3aa: CASSLWGVVETQYF
CDR3nt: TGTGCCAGCAGCTTATGGGGAGTAGTGGAGACCCAGTACTTC
v_gene: TRBV7-2
d_gene: .
abundance: many
j_gene: TRBJ2-5

CDR3aa: CASSQGGRLANYGYTF
CDR3nt: TGTGCCAGCAGCCAAGGGGGGCGGCTAGCTAACTATGGCTACACCTTC
v_gene: TRBV14
d_gene: .
abundance: .
j_gene: TRBJ1-2

CDR3aa: CAGSLGQGSYNEQFF
CDR3nt: TGTGCCGGCAGCCTTGGACAGGGTAGCTACAATGAGCAGTTCTTC
v_gene: TRBV9
d_gene: TRBD1
abundance: .
j_gene: TRBJ2-1